The following is a TCR beta chain sequence with its context. Antigen unknown. The CDR3 totals 15 residues. Trimming took 4 bases from V and 1 from J; bases not matched to a gene: 6. Germline V gene sequence: CDR1 SEHNR, CDR2 FQNEAQ (reference sequence). These data are taken from a study of cytomegalovirus exposure and HLA in healthy donors. The study, taken as a whole, reports: Associated with cytomegalovirus, according to the listing, were around 160 TCR beta chains.

With 60 Vbeta and 13 Jbeta primers, the PCR was carried out. The assay was immunoSEQ multiplex PCR, and TCRdb's table has in-frame clones only and misses some. Of some 150,000 clones listed, about 80% are singletons. The sequencing input was PBMCs. The chain employs TRBV7-9 and TRBJ1-1, with 7 bases identical to TRBD1. The receptor was derived from a man aged 18-30 years in good health and CMV-seropositive. The chain's CDR3 is CASSSTRGRNTEAFF. The CDR3 coding sequence is TGTGCCAGCAGCTCAACCAGGGGGAGGAACACTGAAGCTTTCTTT.